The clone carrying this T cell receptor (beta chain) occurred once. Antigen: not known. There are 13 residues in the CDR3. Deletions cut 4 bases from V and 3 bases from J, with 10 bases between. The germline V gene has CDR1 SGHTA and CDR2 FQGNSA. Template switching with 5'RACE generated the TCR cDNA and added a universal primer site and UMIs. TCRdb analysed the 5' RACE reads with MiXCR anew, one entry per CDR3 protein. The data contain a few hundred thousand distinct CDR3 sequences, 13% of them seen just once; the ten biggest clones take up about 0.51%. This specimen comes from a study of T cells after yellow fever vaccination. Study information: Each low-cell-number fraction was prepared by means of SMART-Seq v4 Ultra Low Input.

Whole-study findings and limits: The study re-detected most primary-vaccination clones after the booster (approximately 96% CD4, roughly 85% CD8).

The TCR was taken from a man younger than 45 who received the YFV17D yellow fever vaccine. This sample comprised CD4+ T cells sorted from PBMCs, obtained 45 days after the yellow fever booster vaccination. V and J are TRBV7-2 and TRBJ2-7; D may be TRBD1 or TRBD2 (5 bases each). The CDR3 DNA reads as TGTGCCAGCAGCTGGGGACGGAACTACGAGCAGTACTTC. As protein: CASSWGRNYEQYF.